The table lists the clone carrying this TCR beta chain with a count of one. This was a deep-level run. Per the study methods: Junction-only immunoSEQ sequences carried no quality scores, so filtering differed. Some clones are missing from TCRdb's copy, which holds only in-frame ones; the method was immunoSEQ multiplex PCR. The V and J calls and clone size were taken over from that table, and D and trimming were inferred from the DNA. The sample has roughly 1,000,000 clones; about four fifths are singletons. This specimen comes from a study of shared clonotypes between healthy human individuals. The germline CDR1 and CDR2 sequences are MDHEN and SYDVKM. This CDR3 spans 15 amino acids. With V trimmed by 6 bases and J by 3 bases, 10 bases remained unmatched.

This receptor was taken from a man aged 18 to 35 in good health. Some clones in this sample may be carry-over from other donors' samples. The sample taken for sequencing was memory CD4+ T cells from PBMCs. Subset here: CD45RA-negative fraction. The chain recombines TRBV28 with TRBJ2-7; TRBD1 matches at 8 bases. CDR3 sequence: CASSATGGTFYEQYF. The CDR3 DNA sequence: TGTGCCAGCAGCGCTACAGGGGGGACTTTCTACGAGCAGTACTTC.